Following are 24 T cell receptor beta chains from one sample sequenced in a study of early T cells in non-severe SARS-CoV-2 infection. TCRdb re-called the 5' RACE reads with MiXCR, one entry per CDR3 protein. The sample shows 20,000 to 25,000 distinct CDR3 sequences, about 5% of them seen only once. The sample comprised whole blood. The receptor set was obtained from an adult who was a healthcare worker with PCR-confirmed SARS-CoV-2 infection or an uninfected control (not recorded which).

This clonotype was observed at least ten times. The chain is built from TRBV11-2 and TRBJ2-1; D may be TRBD1 or TRBD2 (5 bases each). Trimming stripped 7 bases from V and 1 base from J, with 11 bases between. This CDR3 region has 14 residues. Germline values: CDR1 SGHAT, CDR2 FQNNGV. Written as DNA, the CDR3 is TGTGCCAGCACCATTGGGACGTCCTACAATGAGCAGTTCTTC. This encodes CASTIGTSYNEQFF. The variable domain in full, completed from reference TRBV11-2 and TRBJ2-1, reads EAGVAQSPRYKIIEKRQSVAFWCNPISGHATLYWYQQILGQGPKLLIQFQNNGVVDDSQLPKDRFSAERLKGVDSTLKIQPAKLEDSAVYLCASTIGTSYNEQFFGPGTRLTVL.

This clonotype was recorded at least ten times. The rearrangement links TRBV27 to TRBJ1-2; D possibly corresponds to TRBD1 (5 bases). The germline V and J ends were trimmed by 5 bases and 7 bases, with 20 bases remaining between them. The CDR3 contains 15 residues. The germline gives CDR1 MNHEY, CDR2 SMNVEV (reference sequence). As DNA, the CDR3 is TGTGCCAGCAGTGCCGGGGGGACCCACCTAATTGGCTACACCTTC. This translates into CASSAGGTHLIGYTF.

This clonotype was seen a handful of times. The chain employs TRBV20-1 and TRBJ2-5, with 7 bases matching TRBD2. The CDR3 is 16 amino acids. Germline lookup yields CDR1 DFQATT and CDR2 SNEGSKA (reference sequence). Germline trimming cut 0 bases from V and 1 base from J; bases unmatched to any gene: 8. The CDR3 spells CSAREFGGGVQETQYF. CDR3 coding DNA: TGCAGTGCTAGAGAGTTCGGTGGGGGGGTCCAAGAGACCCAGTACTTC.

This clonotype was seen ten or more times. The rearrangement uses TRBV20-1 and TRBJ2-1, with 16 bases fitting TRBD2. This CDR3 has 16 residues. The V gene's germline CDR1 is DFQATT and CDR2 SNEGSKA (reference sequence). The junction had 7 bases not matched to a gene; V was cut back by 2 bases and J by 9 bases. The CDR3 nucleotides are TGCAGTGCTAGATCCCCCGGGACTAGCGGGGGGGGTGAGCAGTTCTTC. This encodes CSARSPGTSGGGEQFF.

This clonotype was counted many times. The V and J genes are TRBV20-1 and TRBJ2-3; tentatively, D is TRBD1 (5 bases). The V gene's germline CDR1 is DFQATT and CDR2 SNEGSKA (reference sequence). CDR3 size: 13 residues. V was clipped by 4 bases and J by 1 base, with 9 bases between them. The CDR3 loop reads CSATGSGTDTQYF. The DNA of the CDR3 is TGCAGTGCTACAGGGTCGGGCACAGATACGCAGTATTTT.

This clonotype was counted at least ten times. The chain uses TRBV9 and TRBJ1-4; perhaps TRBD1 as D (5 bases). Deletions cut 0 bases from V and 0 bases from J, with 6 bases between. Germline CDR1 is SGDLS and CDR2 is YYNGEE. This CDR3 spans 15 amino acids. CDR3 sequence reads: CASSVAGATNEKLFF. The CDR3 bases are TGTGCCAGCAGCGTAGCGGGGGCAACTAATGAAAAACTGTTTTTT. The variable domain in full, completed from reference TRBV9 and TRBJ1-4, reads DSGVTQTPKHLITATGQRVTLRCSPRSGDLSVYWYQQSLDQGLQFLIQYYNGEERAKGNILERFSAQQFPDLHSELNLSSLELGDSALYFCASSVAGATNEKLFFGSGTQLSVL.

The chain is built from TRBV6-5 and TRBJ2-2; 10 nucleotides agree with TRBD2. V dropped 3 bases and J dropped 2; count of bases not matched to a gene: 6. Germline lookup yields CDR1 MNHEY and CDR2 SVGAGI. The CDR3 contains 17 residues. CDR3 sequence (DNA): TGTGCCAGCAGTTATTTTAGCGGGGGGAGTAACACCGGGGAGCTGTTTTTT. It yields the protein CASSYFSGGSNTGELFF.

This clonotype was counted at least ten times. This chain uses TRBV7-9 with TRBJ2-7; a possible D gene is TRBD1 (5 bases). Germline loops: CDR1 SEHNR, CDR2 FQNEAQ (reference sequence). The CDR3 loop spans 13 amino acids. Trimming left V 5 bases short and J 4 bases short, with 12 bases between. The DNA of the CDR3 is TGTGCCAGCAGCGTCGACAGATTATACGAGCAGTACTTC. Its protein product is CASSVDRLYEQYF.

Within the sample, this clonotype is medium-sized. The chain carries TRBV7-2 and TRBJ2-3, with no clear D. This CDR3 region has 14 residues. The V gene lost 5 bases and the J gene lost 8 bases, with 17 bases spanning the gap. The germline V gene encodes CDR1 SGHTA and CDR2 FQGNSA. The CDR3 is CASSPSKGPFTQYF. The CDR3 DNA reads TGTGCCAGCAGCCCGTCGAAAGGGCCTTTTACGCAGTATTTT.

This clonotype was observed many times. This chain links TRBV6-6 with TRBJ1-3; 9 bases agree with TRBD1. From germline, CDR1 is MNHNY and CDR2 SVGAGI (reference sequence). CDR3 length: 14 amino acids. V lost 5 bases and J lost 7; bases outside the gene matches: 6. Here the CDR3 reads CASSGGQGRNTIYF. CDR3 nucleotides: TGTGCCAGCAGTGGGGGACAGGGCAGGAACACCATATATTTT.

This rearrangement joins TRBV7-2 to TRBJ2-1; 11 bases map to TRBD2. The V segment lost 5 bases and the J segment 8 bases; nucleotides outside the gene matches: 2. The germline gives CDR1 SGHTA, CDR2 FQGNSA. The CDR3 length is 13 residues. CDR3 loop: CASSLLAGDEQFF. The DNA of the CDR3 is TGTGCCAGCAGCCTACTAGCGGGGGATGAGCAGTTCTTC.

This clonotype is classed as medium-sized. The chain uses TRBV9 and TRBJ1-1, with 7 positions matching TRBD1. This CDR3 region has 15 residues. Trimming at V came to 3 bases and at J to 0 bases, leaving 5 bases not matched to a gene. Germline V gene data show CDR1 as SGDLS and CDR2 as YYNGEE. CDR3 DNA sequence: TGTGCCAGCAGCGAAACAGGGGTTCTGAACACTGAAGCTTTCTTT. It specifies CASSETGVLNTEAFF. The full variable domain, rest sourced from reference TRBV9 and TRBJ1-1, is DSGVTQTPKHLITATGQRVTLRCSPRSGDLSVYWYQQSLDQGLQFLIQYYNGEERAKGNILERFSAQQFPDLHSELNLSSLELGDSALYFCASSETGVLNTEAFFGQGTRLTVV.

This clonotype occurred a few times. The V and J genes are TRBV7-2 and TRBJ1-6; D uncertain. Germline CDR1 SGHTA, CDR2 FQGNSA. The CDR3 sequence is 15 residues long. V was pared by 0 bases and J by 7 bases, with 10 bases between. The CDR3 region has the DNA TGTGCCAGCAGCTTAGCGTCAGAAGGGAATTCACCCCTCCACTTT. This encodes CASSLASEGNSPLHF.

This clonotype was counted many times. V is TRBV11-3 and J is TRBJ2-7; D tentatively reads TRBD1 or TRBD2 (6 bases each). Germline CDR1 reads SGHNT; CDR2 reads YENEEA. V was pared by 0 bases and J by 6 bases, with 12 bases between. The CDR3 runs 14 residues. CDR3 DNA sequence: TGTGCCAGCAGCTTAGATCCGGGGGCTGGCGAGCAGTACTTC. Its protein is CASSLDPGAGEQYF.

By share, this clonotype counts as medium-sized (0.01 to 0.1%). The chain has TRBV28 and TRBJ2-3, with TRBD2 matching over 12 bases. V shed 7 bases, J shed 5 bases, and the junction held 7 bases outside the gene matches. The CDR3 runs 15 residues. Germline V gene sequence: CDR1 MDHEN, CDR2 SYDVKM. The CDR3, as DNA: TGTGCCAGCAACCCAGCTAGCGGGGGGGTAGATACGCAGTATTTT. Translating it yields CASNPASGGVDTQYF.

The rearrangement uses TRBV10-3 and TRBJ1-2; no reliable D call. The CDR3 loop spans 15 amino acids. V shed 2 bases and J shed 0 bases, with 10 bases lying between them. Germline V lookup: CDR1 ENHRY, CDR2 SYGVKD. As DNA, the CDR3 is TGTGCCATCAGTGAGGGACCCTCGGCTAACTATGGCTACACCTTC. Encoded protein: CAISEGPSANYGYTF.

The gene calls are TRBV7-2 and TRBJ2-5, with a weak D call TRBD2 (6 bases). This CDR3 is built from 15 residues. Germline CDR1 is SGHTA and CDR2 is FQGNSA. The V end was cut by 1 base, the J end by 3 bases, with 12 bases between. The CDR3 DNA reads TGTGCCAGCAGCTTAGTTTATGGCGGGGAAGAGACCCAGTACTTC. It is translated as CASSLVYGGEETQYF.

This clonotype is labeled as medium-sized. This sequence joins TRBV21-1 and TRBJ1-2. TRBV21-1 is described as a pseudogene. The CDR3 contains 13 residues. CDR3 protein: CASSNPGNYGYTF. As DNA, the CDR3 is TGTGCCAGCAGCAACCCAGGAAACTATGGCTACACCTTC.

This clonotype was counted a few times. The gene calls are TRBV3-1 and TRBJ1-1, with 7 bases matching TRBD1. Germline V gene lookup returns CDR1 LGHDT and CDR2 YNNKEL (reference sequence). Trimming at V came to 6 bases and at J to 1 base, leaving 5 bases not matched to a gene. This CDR3 region has 14 residues. The CDR3 region has the DNA TGTGCCAGCAGGCGGGGGACAGAGAACACTGAAGCTTTCTTT. Protein product: CASRRGTENTEAFF.

This clonotype was counted ten times or more. CDR3 DNA sequence: TGTGCCAGCAGCCTTCGAAGCGACAGGGGGCAGGGAGAGACCCAGTACTTC. It codes for CASSLRSDRGQGETQYF. The V call is TRBV11-2, the J call TRBJ2-5, with 10 nucleotides matching TRBD1. Trimming cost V 5 bases and J 4 bases; bases outside gene matches: 13. CDR1 and CDR2 (germline): SGHAT, FQNNGV. This CDR3 is 17 amino acids long.

Judged by abundance, this clonotype is medium-sized. The V call is TRBV28, the J call TRBJ1-4; 8 bases map to TRBD1. Germline CDR1 is MDHEN and CDR2 is SYDVKM. V dropped 6 bases and J dropped 2; count of bases not matched to a gene: 2. CDR3 length: 14 residues. The CDR3 DNA sequence: TGTGCCAGCAGCGGACAGGGCACTAATGAAAAACTGTTTTTT. Translating it yields CASSGQGTNEKLFF.

Concerning this clonotype: This may be a read error, as it is one base from a much larger clone. The chain uses TRBV6-6 and TRBJ1-6, with 9 positions matching TRBD1. J gave up 7 bases and V 11 bases, and 12 bases lay outside the gene matches. The CDR3 length is 15 residues. Germline V CDR1 and CDR2: MNHNY, SVGAGI (reference sequence). The CDR3 nucleotides are TGTGCCGGCATCTCCCGGGGACAGGGCAATTCACCCCTCCACTTT. Translated: CAGISRGQGNSPLHF.

This clonotype was seen ten or more times. The gene calls are TRBV5-5 and TRBJ1-2; 7 nucleotides agree with TRBD1. The V gene's germline CDR1 is SGHKS and CDR2 YYEKEE (reference sequence). The ends lost 4 bases at V and 6 bases at J; junction bases unmatched: 9. The CDR3 has 14 residues. The CDR3 region is CASSRREGADGYTF. The CDR3 DNA follows: TGTGCCAGCAGCCGCCGTGAGGGGGCGGATGGCTACACCTTC.

The chain joins TRBV7-2 to TRBJ1-1, with a weak D call TRBD1 (5 bases). The CDR3 spans 13 residues. Germline V gene lookup returns CDR1 SGHTA and CDR2 FQGNSA. V was trimmed by 5 bases and J by 3 bases, leaving 10 bases between them. CDR3 region: CASSLGVDTEAFF. The CDR3 DNA reads TGTGCCAGCAGCCTAGGGGTGGACACTGAAGCTTTCTTT.